The 12 T cell receptor beta chains below were found in one sample sequenced in a study of control samples from healthy donors and cancer patients. Sequencing was performed with immunoSEQ multiplex PCR; in TCRdb, only in-frame clones are kept and a portion is missing. Of around 110,000 clones listed, 93% are singletons. Material: blood. The receptor source for this set is a man in his thirties or forties in good health.

The CDR3 loop is CASRKFYLGPKNTEAFF. In DNA, the CDR3 is TGTGCCAGCAGAAAATTCTACTTGGGACCCAAGAACACTGAAGCTTTCTTT. The chain joins TRBV9 to TRBJ1-1; D may be TRBD1 (5 bases). There are 17 residues in the CDR3. From germline, CDR1 is SGDLS and CDR2 YYNGEE. The germline V and J ends were trimmed by 5 bases and 1 base, with 21 bases remaining between them.

The chain recombines TRBV10-3 with TRBJ2-1; 11 nucleotides align to TRBD2. The CDR3 length is 13 residues. Trimming cost V 7 bases and J 6 bases; bases outside gene matches: 2. Germline lookup yields CDR1 ENHRY and CDR2 SYGVKD. In DNA form, the CDR3 reads TGTGCCATCACCGGGACTAGCGGCAATGAGCAGTTCTTC. Its protein product is CAITGTSGNEQFF.

CDR3 in amino acids: CASSYRASGDYNEQFF. CDR3 nucleotides: TGTGCCAGCAGTTACCGAGCTAGCGGGGACTACAATGAGCAGTTCTTC. The V call is TRBV6-6, the J call TRBJ2-1, with 9 bases aligning to TRBD2. Trimming removed 2 bases from V and 3 bases from J; junction bases left unmatched: 5. This CDR3 comprises 16 residues. Germline V gene sequence: CDR1 MNHNY, CDR2 SVGAGI (reference sequence).

The rearrangement joins TRBV5-6 to TRBJ2-5; perhaps TRBD2 as D (7 bases). Trimming cost V 6 bases and J 9 bases, with 27 bases left between them. The CDR3 has 16 residues. The germline V gene encodes CDR1 SGHDT and CDR2 YYEEEE. CDR3 protein: CASTNHEWRGPVSQYF. The CDR3, as DNA: TGTGCCAGCACTAACCACGAGTGGCGGGGGCCGGTGTCCCAGTACTTC.

The chain is built from TRBV6-5 and TRBJ1-1, with unresolved D. CDR1 is MNHEY and CDR2 is SVGAGI in the germline V gene. The CDR3 totals 12 residues. The V and J ends lost 0 bases and 1 base respectively, with 0 bases between them. CDR3 sequence: CASSYSNTEAFF. In DNA, the CDR3 is TGTGCCAGCAGTTACTCGAACACTGAAGCTTTCTTT.

V usage is TRBV19 and J usage is TRBJ2-7; weak D call: TRBD1 (6 bases). This CDR3 has 12 amino acids. V shed 9 bases and J shed 6 bases, with 15 bases lying between them. Germline lookup yields CDR1 LNHDA and CDR2 SQIVND (reference sequence). CDR3 coding DNA: TGTGCCAGCGGACGAGGGGGATCCGAGCAGTACTTC. The encoded protein is CASGRGGSEQYF.

The CDR3 spells CASSPVEGAKTQYF. The CDR3 DNA reads TGTGCCAGCAGCCCCGTAGAGGGCGCGAAGACCCAGTACTTC. This chain uses TRBV5-5 with TRBJ2-5, with TRBD2 as a possible D gene (5 bases). From germline, CDR1 is SGHKS and CDR2 YYEKEE (reference sequence). V shed 4 bases and J shed 6 bases, with 16 bases lying between them. The CDR3 runs to 14 residues.

This chain connects TRBV6-1 to TRBJ1-6; D ambiguous. In germline, CDR1 is MNHNS, CDR2 SASEGT. The CDR3 runs to 19 residues. V was clipped by 0 bases and J by 6 bases, with 21 bases between them. The CDR3 coding sequence is TGTGCCAGCAGTGAAGCGCGATGGAGTCCTCCGCTCGGTAATTCACCCCTCCACTTT. It encodes CASSEARWSPPLGNSPLHF.

The chain has TRBV10-3 and TRBJ1-1; 9 positions agree with TRBD1. The CDR3 consists of 15 residues. Germline values: CDR1 ENHRY, CDR2 SYGVKD. V was pared by 1 base and J by 4 bases, with 4 bases of the junction left unmatched. The CDR3 spells CAISEFRQGGTEAFF. The CDR3, as DNA: TGTGCCATCAGTGAGTTTAGACAGGGGGGCACTGAAGCTTTCTTT.

In this sample, this clone turned up a few times. This chain links TRBV6-5 with TRBJ1-4, with D uncertain. The CDR3 loop spans 14 amino acids. The germline V and J ends were trimmed by 5 bases and 8 bases, with 15 bases remaining between them. CDR1 and CDR2 from the germline V gene are MNHEY and SVGAGI. CDR3 sequence (DNA): TGTGCCAGCAGTACGGACCGCGCCTTAGAAAAACTGTTTTTT. It translates to CASSTDRALEKLFF.

The V call is TRBV5-6, the J call TRBJ1-2, with D possibly matching TRBD1 (5 bases). Trimming removed 0 bases from V and 7 bases from J, with 10 bases in between. Germline V gives CDR1 SGHDT, CDR2 YYEEEE. CDR3 size: 13 residues. Written as DNA, the CDR3 is TGTGCCAGCAGCTTGGAGGGGTGGGGTGGCTACACCTTC. Its translation: CASSLEGWGGYTF.

The rearrangement joins TRBV30 to TRBJ2-5; a weak D match, TRBD1 (6 bases). The V gene's germline CDR1 is GTSNPN and CDR2 SVGIG (reference sequence). V lost 2 bases and J 9 bases, leaving 19 bases between the germline ends. The CDR3 sequence is 14 residues long. The CDR3 DNA sequence: TGTGCCTGGAGTTCCCCAGGGGTCCTGGGGGCCCAGTACTTC. Residues: CAWSSPGVLGAQYF.